A selection of T cell receptor beta chains follows, all from one sample in a study of blood T cell repertoires in COVID-19. This table comes from immunoSEQ multiplex PCR, and its TCRdb copy is limited to in-frame clones, with some not included. This sample yields 200,000 to 300,000 clones, of which 84% are seen a single time; 2% to 2.5% belongs to the top ten. The source material was peripheral blood. These TCRs come from a man between 40 and 49 years old who had recovered from COVID-19. Each CDR3 is given with its conserved first and last residue. A D gene is named only where the DNA matches it firmly. The size field is filled for only some rows; it gives once, few, many or a size class.

cdr3_aa cdr3_nt j_call cdr3_length clone_size d_call v_call
CAWKSGGAADTQYF TGTGCCTGGAAGAGCGGGGGGGCCGCAGATACGCAGTATTTT TRBJ2-3 14 - TRBD2 TRBV30
CASSLTRDITEAFF TGCGCCAGCAGCTTGACAAGGGACATCACTGAAGCTTTCTTT TRBJ1-1 14 - - TRBV5-1
CASRIQETQYF TGCGCCAGCAGGATACAGGAGACCCAGTACTTC TRBJ2-5 11 - - TRBV5-1
CASSVGVASGEKLFF TGTGCCAGCAGCGTAGGGGTGGCCTCGGGAGAAAAACTGTTTTTT TRBJ1-4 15 - - TRBV9
CASSLASGFSGELFF TGTGCCAGCAGCTTAGCGTCCGGGTTTTCCGGGGAGCTGTTTTTT TRBJ2-2 15 - - TRBV7-9
CAWGWRTEAFF TGTGCCTGGGGATGGAGGACTGAAGCTTTCTTT TRBJ1-1 11 - - TRBV30
CASSYGRNQPQHF TGTGCCAGCAGTTACGGGAGGAATCAGCCCCAGCATTTT TRBJ1-5 13 - - TRBV6-2/TRBV6-3
CASSVTGGFTEAFF TGTGCCAGCAGTGTGACAGGGGGCTTCACTGAAGCTTTCTTT TRBJ1-1 14 - TRBD1 TRBV28
CASSEIPRLAGYETQYF TGCGCCAGCAGTGAGATCCCGAGACTAGCGGGATACGAGACCCAGTACTTC TRBJ2-5 17 - TRBD2 TRBV10-2
CASSGQLVGNQPQHF TGTGCCAGCAGTGGACAGTTGGTGGGCAATCAGCCCCAGCATTTT TRBJ1-5 15 - - TRBV2
CASSFGETQYF TGTGCCAGCAGCTTCGGGGAGACCCAGTACTTC TRBJ2-5 11 - - TRBV7-2
CASRLAGGHGELFF TGTGCCAGCCGGCTAGCGGGGGGCCACGGGGAGCTGTTTTTT TRBJ2-2 14 - TRBD2 TRBV2
CASSPKGVGTPSGYTF TGTGCCAGCAGCCCTAAAGGAGTCGGTACCCCGTCGGGCTACACCTTC TRBJ1-2 16 - - TRBV3-1/TRBV3-2
CASSPTGTSGVFDTQYF TGTGCCAGCAGTCCGACCGGGACTAGCGGGGTATTTGATACGCAGTATTTT TRBJ2-3 17 once TRBD2 TRBV27
CASSFSLAKETQYF TGCGCCAGCAGCTTTTCACTAGCCAAAGAGACCCAGTACTTC TRBJ2-5 14 many - TRBV5-1
CASSLTGIGSPLHF TGTGCCAGCAGCTTAACAGGAATTGGTTCACCCCTCCACTTT TRBJ1-6 14 - - TRBV25-1
CASSSLTGQETQYF TGTGCCAGCAGCTCACTGACAGGACAAGAGACCCAGTACTTC TRBJ2-5 14 - - TRBV9
CAWSSGGNTEAFF TGTGCCTGGAGTTCAGGGGGGAACACTGAAGCTTTCTTT TRBJ1-1 13 - TRBD1 TRBV30
CSVEGGYTEAFF TGCAGCGTTGAAGGCGGCTACACTGAAGCTTTCTTT TRBJ1-1 12 - - TRBV29-1
CASSPQVYDGYTF TGTGCCAGCAGCCCCCAGGTTTACGATGGCTACACCTTC TRBJ1-2 13 - - TRBV11-2
CASATAGTTYNEQFF TGTGCCAGTGCAACGGCTGGGACAACTTACAATGAGCAGTTCTTC TRBJ2-1 15 - - TRBV2
CASSRESGADTQYF TGTGCCAGCAGCCGGGAGAGCGGAGCAGATACGCAGTATTTT TRBJ2-3 14 few - TRBV5-8
CASSPTGGYNEQFF TGTGCCAGCAGTCCAACCGGGGGCTACAATGAGCAGTTCTTC TRBJ2-1 14 - - TRBV6-8
CASSQGGEGDFSYEQYF TGCGCCAGCAGCCAAGGCGGGGAAGGGGACTTCTCCTACGAGCAGTACTTC TRBJ2-7 17 once - TRBV4-3
CARSPTGNSYEQYF TGTGCCAGGAGTCCGACAGGGAACTCCTACGAGCAGTACTTC TRBJ2-7 14 - TRBD1 TRBV2
CASSFGRGSETQYF TGTGCCAGCAGCTTTGGACGGGGGAGCGAGACCCAGTACTTC TRBJ2-5 14 - - TRBV13
CASSENSGGTEAFF TGCGCCAGCAGTGAGAATTCGGGGGGCACTGAAGCTTTCTTT TRBJ1-1 14 few - TRBV10-1
CASSLTGDNSPLHF TGTGCCAGCAGCTTGACGGGGGATAATTCACCCCTCCACTTT TRBJ1-6 14 - - TRBV7-2
CASSPKGARTEAFF TGTGCCAGCAGCCCCAAGGGGGCACGAACTGAAGCTTTCTTT TRBJ1-1 14 - TRBD1 TRBV7-2
CAWSVPSGGYEQYF TGTGCCTGGAGTGTACCTAGCGGGGGTTACGAGCAGTACTTC TRBJ2-7 14 many TRBD2 TRBV30
CASSQDFRVTEAFF TGCGCCAGCAGCCAAGATTTCAGGGTCACTGAAGCTTTCTTT TRBJ1-1 14 few - TRBV4-3
CASSFRPRASEQFF TGTGCCAGCAGCTTTAGGCCGAGGGCCTCTGAGCAGTTCTTC TRBJ2-1 14 few - TRBV7-8
CASSMDRVALLGYGYTF TGTGCCAGTAGTATGGACAGGGTCGCCCTCCTTGGGTATGGCTACACCTTC TRBJ1-2 17 - TRBD1 TRBV19
CASSPPGQADTGELFF TGTGCCAGCTCACCTCCGGGACAGGCGGACACCGGGGAGCTGTTTTTT TRBJ2-2 16 - TRBD1 TRBV18
CASLDRGYNEQFF TGTGCCAGTCTGGACAGGGGATACAATGAGCAGTTCTTC TRBJ2-1 13 - TRBD1 TRBV19
CASSSGLAGDEQFF TGTGCCAGCAGCTCGGGACTAGCGGGGGATGAGCAGTTCTTC TRBJ2-1 14 - TRBD2 TRBV7-2
CASSWDRGPDTEAFF TGTGCCAGCAGCTGGGACAGGGGGCCGGACACTGAAGCTTTCTTT TRBJ1-1 15 - TRBD1 TRBV7-6
CASSTLTSGGPDTQYF TGTGCCAGTAGTACCCTGACTAGCGGGGGGCCAGATACGCAGTATTTT TRBJ2-3 16 - TRBD2 TRBV19
CASSPPLSGGGYTF TGTGCCAGCAGCCCCCCACTGAGCGGGGGAGGCTACACCTTC TRBJ1-2 14 once - TRBV7-2
CASSGHSTEAFF TGTGCCAGCAGCGGACATAGCACTGAAGCTTTCTTT TRBJ1-1 12 once - TRBV28
CASSSGTVNSPLHF TGTGCCAGCAGTTCCGGGACAGTAAATTCACCCCTCCACTTT TRBJ1-6 14 - TRBD1 TRBV7-8
CASSSGRGANTEAFF TGTGCCAGTAGTAGTGGTCGGGGGGCTAACACTGAAGCTTTCTTT TRBJ1-1 15 - - TRBV19